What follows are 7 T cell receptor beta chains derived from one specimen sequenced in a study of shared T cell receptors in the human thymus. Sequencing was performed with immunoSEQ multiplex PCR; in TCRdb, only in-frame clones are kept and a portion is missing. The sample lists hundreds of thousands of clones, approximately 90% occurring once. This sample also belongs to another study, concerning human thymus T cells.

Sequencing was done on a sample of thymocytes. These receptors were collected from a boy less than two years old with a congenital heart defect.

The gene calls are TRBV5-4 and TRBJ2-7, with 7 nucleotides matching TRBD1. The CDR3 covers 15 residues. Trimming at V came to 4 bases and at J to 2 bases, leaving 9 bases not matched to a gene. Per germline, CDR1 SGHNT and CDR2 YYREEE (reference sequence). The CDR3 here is CASSLRQGPTYEQYF. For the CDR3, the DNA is TGTGCCAGCAGCCTACGACAGGGCCCTACCTACGAGCAGTACTTC. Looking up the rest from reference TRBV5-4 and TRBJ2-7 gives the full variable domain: ETGVTQSPTHLIKTRGQQVTLRCSSQSGHNTVSWYQQALGQGPQFIFQYYREEENGRGNFPPRFSGLQFPNYSSELNVNALELDDSALYLCASSLRQGPTYEQYFGPGTRLTVT.

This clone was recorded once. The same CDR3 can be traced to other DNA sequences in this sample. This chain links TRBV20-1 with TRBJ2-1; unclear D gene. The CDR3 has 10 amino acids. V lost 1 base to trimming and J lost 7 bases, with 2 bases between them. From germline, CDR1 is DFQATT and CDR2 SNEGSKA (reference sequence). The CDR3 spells CSARVNEQFF. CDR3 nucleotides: TGCAGTGCTAGAGTAAATGAGCAGTTCTTC.

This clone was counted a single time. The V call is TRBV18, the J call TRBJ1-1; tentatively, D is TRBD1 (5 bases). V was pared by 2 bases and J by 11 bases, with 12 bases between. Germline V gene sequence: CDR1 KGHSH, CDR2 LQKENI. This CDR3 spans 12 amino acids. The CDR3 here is CASSPGADTAFF. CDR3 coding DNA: TGTGCCAGCTCACCAGGGGCAGACACGGCTTTCTTT.

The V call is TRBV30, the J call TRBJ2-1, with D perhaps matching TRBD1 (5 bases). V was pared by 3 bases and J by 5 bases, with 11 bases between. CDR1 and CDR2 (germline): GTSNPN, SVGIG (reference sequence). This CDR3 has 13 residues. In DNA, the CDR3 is TGTGCCTGGAGCATGGGGCGCGACAATGAGCAGTTCTTC. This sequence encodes CAWSMGRDNEQFF.

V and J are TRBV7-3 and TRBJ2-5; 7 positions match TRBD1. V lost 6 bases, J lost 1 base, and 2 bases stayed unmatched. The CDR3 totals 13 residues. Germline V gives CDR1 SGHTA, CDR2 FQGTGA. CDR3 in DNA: TGTGCCAGCAGAGCAGGGGGCCAAGAGACCCAGTACTTC. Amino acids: CASRAGGQETQYF.

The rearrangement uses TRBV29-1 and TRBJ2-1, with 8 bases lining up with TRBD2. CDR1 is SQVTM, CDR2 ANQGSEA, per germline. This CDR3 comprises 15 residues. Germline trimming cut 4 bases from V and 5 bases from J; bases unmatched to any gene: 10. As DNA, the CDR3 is TGCAGCGTTGCCGGGGGGGGAAGGGTCAACAATGAGCAGTTCTTC. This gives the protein CSVAGGGRVNNEQFF.

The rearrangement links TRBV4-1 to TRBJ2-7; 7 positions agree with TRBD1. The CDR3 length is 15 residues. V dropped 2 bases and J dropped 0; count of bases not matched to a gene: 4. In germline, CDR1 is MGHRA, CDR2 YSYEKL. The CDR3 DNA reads TGCGCCAGCAGCCAATCGGACAGGAGCTCCTACGAGCAGTACTTC. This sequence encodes CASSQSDRSSYEQYF.